This TCR beta chain was recorded in a study of neoadjuvant anti-PD-1 for oral cavity cancer. Overall study results and limits: Non-responders to neoadjuvant nivolumab had significantly more clonal PBMC T cells than responders. With a few patients per group, TCR findings need larger cohorts.

The time point: after neoadjuvant nivolumab, at surgical resection. These oral cavity squamous cell carcinomas were HPV-negative and locally advanced. Blood cells were analyzed directly, without culture or expansion. Data came from immunoSEQ multiplex PCR; TCRdb stores just in-frame clones and leaves some out. The data hold over 65,000 clones, with less than 90% observed a single time. About this clone: Its cognate antigen is unknown.

Trimming took 6 bases from V and 4 from J, leaving 16 bases between them. This CDR3 has 14 amino acids. Germline CDR1 and CDR2: SNHLY and FYNNEI. V gene TRBV2 combines with J gene TRBJ2-7, with D perhaps matching TRBD1 (6 bases). Specimen: PBMCs, collected after nivolumab (anti-PD-1) treatment. This TCR came from a person aged 40 to 85 with oral cavity squamous cell carcinoma. The CDR3 sequence is CASRRQALGYEQYF. CDR3 nucleotides: TGTGCCAGCAGAAGACAGGCTCTAGGGTACGAGCAGTACTTC.